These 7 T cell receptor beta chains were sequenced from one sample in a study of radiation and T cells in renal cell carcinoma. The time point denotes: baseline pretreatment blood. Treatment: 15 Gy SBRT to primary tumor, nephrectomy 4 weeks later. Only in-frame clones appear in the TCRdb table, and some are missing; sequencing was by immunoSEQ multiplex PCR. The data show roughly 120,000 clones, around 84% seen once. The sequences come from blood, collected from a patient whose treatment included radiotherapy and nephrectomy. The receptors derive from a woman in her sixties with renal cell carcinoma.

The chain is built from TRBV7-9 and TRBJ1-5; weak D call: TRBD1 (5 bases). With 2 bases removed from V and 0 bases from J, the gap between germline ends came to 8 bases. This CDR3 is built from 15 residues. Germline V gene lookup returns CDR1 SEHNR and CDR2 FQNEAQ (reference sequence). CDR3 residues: CASSLMGHSNQPQHF. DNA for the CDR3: TGTGCCAGCAGCTTAATGGGGCATAGCAATCAGCCCCAGCATTTT.

CDR3 in DNA: TGTGCCAGCAGTTATGCCGACAGGGGGACTGAAGCTTTCTTT. This gives the protein CASSYADRGTEAFF. The chain recombines TRBV6-5 with TRBJ1-1; 9 bases agree with TRBD1. Germline CDR1 MNHEY, CDR2 SVGAGI. CDR3 length: 14 amino acids. The V segment lost 3 bases and the J segment 5 bases; nucleotides outside the gene matches: 4.

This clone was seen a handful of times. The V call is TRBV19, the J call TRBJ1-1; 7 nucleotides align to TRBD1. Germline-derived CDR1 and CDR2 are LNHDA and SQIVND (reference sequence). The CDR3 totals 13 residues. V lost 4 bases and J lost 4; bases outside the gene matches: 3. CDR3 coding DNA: TGTGCCAGTAGTAGCAGGGGGACCACTGAAGCTTTCTTT. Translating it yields CASSSRGTTEAFF. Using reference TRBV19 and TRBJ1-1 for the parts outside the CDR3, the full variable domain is DGGITQSPKYLFRKEGQNVTLSCEQNLNHDAMYWYRQDPGQGLRLIYYSQIVNDFQKGDIAEGYSVSREKKESFPLTVTSAQKNPTAFYLCASSSRGTTEAFFGQGTRLTVV.

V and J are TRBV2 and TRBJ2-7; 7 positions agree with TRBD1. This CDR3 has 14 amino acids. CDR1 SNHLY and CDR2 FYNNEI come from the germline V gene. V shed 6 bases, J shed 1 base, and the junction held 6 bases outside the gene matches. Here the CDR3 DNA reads TGTGCCAGCAGCCCGGGACAGCCTTCCTACGAGCAGTACTTC. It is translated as CASSPGQPSYEQYF.

This CDR3 is CASSLRNGGARPYEQYF. As DNA, the CDR3 is TGTGCCAGCAGTTTGAGGAACGGGGGAGCTCGTCCCTACGAGCAGTACTTC. V gene TRBV28 combines with J gene TRBJ2-7; D perhaps matches TRBD2 (6 bases). Germline V gene lookup returns CDR1 MDHEN and CDR2 SYDVKM. The CDR3 covers 17 residues. V was clipped by 3 bases and J by 2 bases, with 20 bases between them.

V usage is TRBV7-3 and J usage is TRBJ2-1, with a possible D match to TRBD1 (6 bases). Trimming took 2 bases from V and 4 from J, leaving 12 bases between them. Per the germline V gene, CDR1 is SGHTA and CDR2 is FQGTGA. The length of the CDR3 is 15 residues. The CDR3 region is CASSLSRDTYNEQFF. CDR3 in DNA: TGTGCCAGCAGCTTATCACGGGACACTTACAATGAGCAGTTCTTC.

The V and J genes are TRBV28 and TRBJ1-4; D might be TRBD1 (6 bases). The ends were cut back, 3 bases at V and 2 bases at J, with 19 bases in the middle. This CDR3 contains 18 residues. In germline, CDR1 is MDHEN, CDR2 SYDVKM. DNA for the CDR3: TGTGCCAGCAGTTTTTCGCCGTTGGACAGTTCCACTAATGAAAAACTGTTTTTT. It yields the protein CASSFSPLDSSTNEKLFF.